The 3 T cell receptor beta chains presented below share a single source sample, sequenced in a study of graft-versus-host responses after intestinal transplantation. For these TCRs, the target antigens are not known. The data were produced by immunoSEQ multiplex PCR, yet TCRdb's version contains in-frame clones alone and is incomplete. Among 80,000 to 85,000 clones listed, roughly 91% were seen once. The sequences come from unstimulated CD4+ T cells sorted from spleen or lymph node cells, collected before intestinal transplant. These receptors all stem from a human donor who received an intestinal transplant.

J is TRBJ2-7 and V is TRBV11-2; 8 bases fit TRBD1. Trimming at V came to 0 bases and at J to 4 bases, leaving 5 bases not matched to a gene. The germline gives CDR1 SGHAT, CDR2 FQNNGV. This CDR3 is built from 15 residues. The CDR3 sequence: CASSLEVRGPYEQYF. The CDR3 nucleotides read TGTGCCAGCAGCTTAGAAGTCAGGGGGCCATACGAGCAGTACTTC. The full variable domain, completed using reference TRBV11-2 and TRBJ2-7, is EAGVAQSPRYKIIEKRQSVAFWCNPISGHATLYWYQQILGQGPKLLIQFQNNGVVDDSQLPKDRFSAERLKGVDSTLKIQPAKLEDSAVYLCASSLEVRGPYEQYFGPGTRLTVT.

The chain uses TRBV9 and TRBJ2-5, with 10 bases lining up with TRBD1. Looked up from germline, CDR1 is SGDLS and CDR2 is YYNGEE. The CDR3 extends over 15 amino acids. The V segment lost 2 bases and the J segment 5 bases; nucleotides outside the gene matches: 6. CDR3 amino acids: CASSVFDRGQETQYF. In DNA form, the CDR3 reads TGTGCCAGCAGCGTTTTTGACAGGGGGCAGGAGACCCAGTACTTC.

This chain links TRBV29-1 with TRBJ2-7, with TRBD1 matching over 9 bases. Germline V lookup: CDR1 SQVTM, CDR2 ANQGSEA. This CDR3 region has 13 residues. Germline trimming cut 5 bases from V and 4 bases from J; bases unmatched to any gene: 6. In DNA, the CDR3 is TGCAGCGTTCCGGGACAGGGACTTTACGAGCAGTACTTC. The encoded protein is CSVPGQGLYEQYF.